This entry is about one TCR beta chain. Sorted subsets were amplified in replicate PCRs using about 200 ng DNA, approximately 30,000 T cell genomes. Clones were read by immunoSEQ multiplex PCR, and TCRdb kept only the in-frame ones, dropping some. The sample shows over 950,000 clones, 60% to 80% of them seen only once. This CDR3 comprises 15 residues. V was pared by 5 bases and J by 4 bases, with 18 bases between. Germline V CDR1 and CDR2: SGHAT, FQNNGV. The data originate from a study of shared clonotypes between healthy human individuals. The chain recombines TRBV11-2 with TRBJ2-7; D perhaps matches TRBD1 (5 bases). This receptor was obtained from a man between 18 and 29 years old in good health. Some clones in this sample may be carry-over from other donors' samples. The sequenced sample consisted of memory CD4+ T cells from PBMCs. As to subset: CD45RA-negative fraction. CDR3 protein: CASSQLGVIAYEQYF. The CDR3 DNA follows: TGTGCCAGCAGCCAGTTAGGGGTGATTGCGTACGAGCAGTACTTC.